This paragraph covers one TCR beta chain sequence. Its antigen is undetermined. J gave up 2 bases and V 3 bases, and 3 bases lay outside the gene matches. The CDR3 totals 14 residues. The germline V gene has CDR1 LNHDA and CDR2 SQIVND (reference sequence). The entry originates in a study of OX40 agonist ivuxolimab in advanced cancers. General observations from the study: Antigen specificity of clonally expanded peripheral T cells was not established.

This table comes from immunoSEQ multiplex PCR, and its TCRdb copy is limited to in-frame clones, with some not included. The table has 65,000 to 100,000 clones, about nine tenths seen once; the top ten hold around 6.9%. The sequencing here drew on CD4+ or CD8+ T cells sorted from blood, taken in a trial of the OX40 agonist ivuxolimab. The TCR comes from an adult with an advanced solid tumor such as melanoma, head and neck, liver or kidney cancer. The V gene is TRBV19, the J gene TRBJ2-7; 8 bases line up with TRBD1. CDR3 nucleotides: TGTGCCAGTAGTATCCAGGGGGCAGCCTACGAGCAGTACTTC. Protein product: CASSIQGAAYEQYF.